The rows below give T cell receptor beta chains drawn from one sample of a study of immune heterogeneity within non-small cell lung tumors. TCRdb fed the multiplex PCR reads into MiXCR, producing one record per CDR3 protein. The table has fewer than 2,500 distinct CDR3 sequences, around 45% seen once. Sequencing was done on a sample of lung tumor tissue. These TCRs come from a man in his 70s with non-small cell lung cancer. Each CDR3 is given with its conserved first and last residue. A D gene is named only where the DNA matches it firmly. Size is stated for part of the rows, as once, few or many counts, or as a class when the clone is expanded.

TGCAGTGCTAGAGAAGGAGGTCCTGGAAACACCATATATTTT | CSAREGGPGNTIYF | TRBV20-1 | . | . | TRBJ1-3
TGCAGTGCTAGAGTTTACAATGAGCAGTTCTTC | CSARVYNEQFF | TRBV20-1 | . | . | TRBJ2-1
TGTGCCAGCAGTGAATTCCGAAAAACTAGCGGAGGGCGGGTCGTCAATGAGCAGTTCTTC | CASSEFRKTSGGRVVNEQFF | TRBV25-1 | TRBD2 | . | TRBJ2-1
TGCAGTGTGCCAGGGAACACCGGGGAGCTGTTTTTT | CSVPGNTGELFF | TRBV20-1 | . | . | TRBJ2-2
TGTGCCAGCAGCGTAGAGGGACTAGCGGGAGTCAATGAGCAGTTCTTC | CASSVEGLAGVNEQFF | TRBV9 | TRBD2 | few | TRBJ2-1
TGTGCCAGTAGTATCCGGACAGGTGGGGGGCAGCCCCAGCATTTT | CASSIRTGGGQPQHF | TRBV19 | TRBD1 | . | TRBJ1-5
TGCAGTGCTAGAGGCGCGGCCGGGAACACTGAACCTTTCTTT | CSARGAAGNTEPFF | TRBV20-1 | . | . | TRBJ1-1
TGTGCCAGCAGCTTATCTGGAAACACCATATATTTT | CASSLSGNTIYF | TRBV7-9 | . | few | TRBJ1-3
TGTGCTACCAGCAGAGATTCCTACGAGCAGTACTTC | CATSRDSYEQYF | TRBV15 | . | . | TRBJ2-7
TGTGCCAGCTCCCCATCCCAGAACTCCTACAATGAGCAGTTCTTC | CASSPSQNSYNEQFF | TRBV18 | . | few | TRBJ2-1
TGTGCCAGTAGTATCGGTGGGGCTCAGTTCTACGAGCAGTACTTC | CASSIGGAQFYEQYF | TRBV19 | . | . | TRBJ2-7
TGTGCCAGCAGTTTGGTAACGGATACTAATGAAAAACTGTTTTTT | CASSLVTDTNEKLFF | TRBV28 | . | . | TRBJ1-4
TGCAGCACATCGTACAGGGCCCCATCCTATACGCAGTATTTT | CSTSYRAPSYTQYF | TRBV20-1 | . | . | TRBJ2-3
TGCAGTGCTAGAGAAGGGTCCAAGATGTCCTACGAGCAGTACTTC | CSAREGSKMSYEQYF | TRBV20-1 | . | . | TRBJ2-7
TGTGCCAGCAGCGTAGGAGGCGGCCAATCCTACAATGAGCAGTTCTTC | CASSVGGGQSYNEQFF | TRBV9 | . | few | TRBJ2-1
TGTGCCAGCATCAAGGGGATAACTGGCTACACCTTC | CASIKGITGYTF | TRBV2 | . | . | TRBJ1-2
TGTGCCAGCAGTTTCCTCACAGGGCAAGAGCAGTACTTC | CASSFLTGQEQYF | TRBV6-2/TRBV6-3 | . | . | TRBJ2-7
TGTGCCAGCAGTTACTCGACTAGCGGGAGCTCCTACGAGCAGTACTTC | CASSYSTSGSSYEQYF | TRBV6-5 | TRBD2 | . | TRBJ2-7
TGTGCCAGCAGTCCCGAGCGAACGTACGGGGAGCTGTTTTTT | CASSPERTYGELFF | TRBV6-2/TRBV6-3 | . | . | TRBJ2-2
TGCAGTGCTTACAGACAGGGGGACCAGCCCCAGCATTTT | CSAYRQGDQPQHF | TRBV20-1 | TRBD1 | . | TRBJ1-5
TGTGCCAGCAGTGAGAGCGGCAAGTACGAGCAGTACTTC | CASSESGKYEQYF | TRBV6-1 | . | . | TRBJ2-7
TGTGCCAGCAGTGACGGGACTAGTATCTACGAGCAGTACTTC | CASSDGTSIYEQYF | TRBV25-1 | TRBD2 | few | TRBJ2-7
TGCGCCAGCAGCCAAAAGTGGCCTAGCGGGATGACGACTGAGCAGTTCTTC | CASSQKWPSGMTTEQFF | TRBV4-1 | TRBD2 | . | TRBJ2-1
TGTGCCAGCAGTTTATCCGGCGGGGCCTACGAGCAGTACTTC | CASSLSGGAYEQYF | TRBV28 | . | few | TRBJ2-7
TGTGCCAGCGGTCTGGGCTACGAGCAGTACTTC | CASGLGYEQYF | TRBV2 | . | . | TRBJ2-7
TGTGCCAGCCCGCCTTCGGCGGAAGCGAAAGCAACTAATGAAAAACTGTTTTTT | CASPPSAEAKATNEKLFF | TRBV19 | . | few | TRBJ1-4
TGTGCCAGCAGCTTAAATGGGGACAGGGGTTCCTACGAGCAGTACTTC | CASSLNGDRGSYEQYF | TRBV11-1 | TRBD1 | . | TRBJ2-7
TGTGCTAGTGCCCCAAAGCGGGAGGGCACAGATACGCAGTATTTT | CASAPKREGTDTQYF | TRBV12-5 | TRBD2 | . | TRBJ2-3
TGTGCCACCAGTGACCCCTACACGTACGAGCAGTACTTC | CATSDPYTYEQYF | TRBV24-1 | . | few | TRBJ2-7
TGTGCCAGCAGCTTTAGTAACTACAATGAGCAGTTCTTC | CASSFSNYNEQFF | TRBV7-8 | . | few | TRBJ2-1
TGTGCCAGTAGTCCGGGTGGGCGGAACGCTGAAGCTTTCTTT | CASSPGGRNAEAFF | TRBV19 | . | . | TRBJ1-1
TGTGCCAGCAGCCTACAGCAGAACACTGAAGCTTTCTTT | CASSLQQNTEAFF | TRBV3-1 | . | . | TRBJ1-1
TGTGCCAGCAACGAACAGGGGAATAATGAAAAACTGTTTTTT | CASNEQGNNEKLFF | TRBV13 | TRBD1 | once | TRBJ1-4
TGTGCCAGCAGCCAGACTAGCGGGGCCCATTTTTCTTACGAGCAGTACTTC | CASSQTSGAHFSYEQYF | TRBV7-8 | TRBD2 | few | TRBJ2-7
TGTGCCAGCAGTCGTAGCGGGAGTGGCATCCCAGAGACCCAGTACTTC | CASSRSGSGIPETQYF | TRBV6-2/TRBV6-3 | TRBD2 | . | TRBJ2-5
TGCAGTGCTAGAGGAGGGGTGCTTGGGTACACTGAAGCTTTCTTT | CSARGGVLGYTEAFF | TRBV20-1 | . | . | TRBJ1-1
TGTGCCACCAGCAGTGAGCGGTCTGAGCAGTACTTC | CATSSERSEQYF | TRBV15 | . | once | TRBJ2-7
TGCGCCAGCAGCCCCCAATCAGATACGCAGTATTTT | CASSPQSDTQYF | TRBV5-1 | . | . | TRBJ2-3
TGTGCCACCAGTGATTTCGACAGGGACACCGGGGAGCTGTTTTTT | CATSDFDRDTGELFF | TRBV24-1 | TRBD1 | . | TRBJ2-2
TGTGCCAGCTCACCGACTAGCCAACGCCCCCACGAGCAGTACTTC | CASSPTSQRPHEQYF | TRBV18 | TRBD2 | . | TRBJ2-7
TGCGCCAGCAGCCAAGATCACGGCAGTAGCAATCAGCCCCAGCATTTT | CASSQDHGSSNQPQHF | TRBV4-1 | . | . | TRBJ1-5
TGCAGCGCTGGACTCTTGGACACTGAAGCTTTCTTT | CSAGLLDTEAFF | TRBV29-1 | . | few | TRBJ1-1
TGCAGCGTTGAGGGAGGGGACCAAAACATTCAGTACTTC | CSVEGGDQNIQYF | TRBV29-1 | TRBD2 | few | TRBJ2-4
TGTGCCAGCAGTTCGACTAGCGGGTACTACAATGAGCAGTTCTTC | CASSSTSGYYNEQFF | TRBV27 | TRBD2 | . | TRBJ2-1
TGTGCCAGCAGCCAATCCGGGACAAGGCGGAGGAATTCACCCCTCCACTTT | CASSQSGTRRRNSPLHF | TRBV4-2 | . | . | TRBJ1-6
TGTGCCAGCAGCTTTCTTGAGAGCTACGAGCAGTACTTC | CASSFLESYEQYF | TRBV11-3 | . | . | TRBJ2-7
TGTGCCAGCAGCTTAACTAACAGGGTTTTGGATACGCAGTATTTT | CASSLTNRVLDTQYF | TRBV11-3 | . | . | TRBJ2-3
TGTGCCAGCAGCCCCGACAGGGCAATTAGGTATGGCTACACCTTC | CASSPDRAIRYGYTF | TRBV12-3/TRBV12-4 | TRBD1 | . | TRBJ1-2
TGTGCCAGCAGCTTGGTAGGGGATAACACCGGGGAGCTGTTTTTT | CASSLVGDNTGELFF | TRBV13 | . | few | TRBJ2-2
TGTGCCAGCAGGGAAGCGGGAACCTACGAGCAGTACTTC | CASREAGTYEQYF | TRBV6-1 | TRBD2 | . | TRBJ2-7
TGTGCCACCAGCAGAACCCCGGGACTAGCGGGAGGCGGGGAAACAGATACGCAGTATTTT | CATSRTPGLAGGGETDTQYF | TRBV15 | TRBD2 | few | TRBJ2-3
TGTGCCAGCAGCCAACCAGCCACTTGCTCCTACAATGAGCAGTTCTTC | CASSQPATCSYNEQFF | TRBV7-8 | . | . | TRBJ2-1
TGTGCCATCAGTGGTGGGGTAGCGGGAGACGAGCAGTACTTC | CAISGGVAGDEQYF | TRBV10-3 | TRBD2 | . | TRBJ2-7
TGTGCCAGCAGTTTGAGGGGGCTCTACGAGCAGTACTTC | CASSLRGLYEQYF | TRBV28 | TRBD1 | . | TRBJ2-7
TGTGCCAGCAGCTTAACCAGTTATCAGCCCCAGCATTTT | CASSLTSYQPQHF | TRBV11-3 | . | . | TRBJ1-5
TGTGCCAGCAGCCAACCAGCCACTGGCTCCTACAATGAGCAGTTCTTC | CASSQPATGSYNEQFF | TRBV7-8 | . | once | TRBJ2-1
TGTGCCAGCAGTGAATGGGGCCGCTACACCTTC | CASSEWGRYTF | TRBV25-1 | . | . | TRBJ1-2